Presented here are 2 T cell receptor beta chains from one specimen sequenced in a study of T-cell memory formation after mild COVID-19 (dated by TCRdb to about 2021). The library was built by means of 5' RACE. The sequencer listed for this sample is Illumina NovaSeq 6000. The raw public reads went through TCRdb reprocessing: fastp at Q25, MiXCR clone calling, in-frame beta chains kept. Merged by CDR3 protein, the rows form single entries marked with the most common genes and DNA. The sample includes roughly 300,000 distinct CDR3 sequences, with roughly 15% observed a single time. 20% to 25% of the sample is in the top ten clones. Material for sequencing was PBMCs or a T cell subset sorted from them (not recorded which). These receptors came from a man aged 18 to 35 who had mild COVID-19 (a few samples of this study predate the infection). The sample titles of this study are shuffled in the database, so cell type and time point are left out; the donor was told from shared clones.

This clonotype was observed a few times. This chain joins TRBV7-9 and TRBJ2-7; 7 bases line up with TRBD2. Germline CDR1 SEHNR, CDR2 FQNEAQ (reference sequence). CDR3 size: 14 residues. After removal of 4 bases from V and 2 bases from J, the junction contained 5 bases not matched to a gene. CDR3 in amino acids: CASSWGLPTYEQYF. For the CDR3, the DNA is TGTGCCAGCAGCTGGGGACTACCCACCTACGAGCAGTACTTC.

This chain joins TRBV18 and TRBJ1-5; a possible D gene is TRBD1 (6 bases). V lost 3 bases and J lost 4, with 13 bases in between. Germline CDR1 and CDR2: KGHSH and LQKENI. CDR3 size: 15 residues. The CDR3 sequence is CASSPGGGANQPQHF. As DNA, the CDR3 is TGTGCCAGCTCACCGGGGGGGGGCGCGAATCAGCCCCAGCATTTT.